This T cell receptor (beta chain) was captured in a study of T cells after yellow fever vaccination. This clonotype was seen a few times. Production of TCR cDNA was by 5'RACE template switching, which also added a universal primer site and UMIs. TCRdb re-analysed the 5' RACE reads in MiXCR, keeping a single row per CDR3 protein. Among hundreds of thousands of distinct CDR3 sequences listed, around a sixth were seen once. Germline lookup yields CDR1 SQVTM and CDR2 ANQGSEA. Trimming pared 7 bases from V and 4 bases from J, leaving 27 bases between. The CDR3 extends over 17 amino acids. The source is a man between 18 and 29 years old who received the YFV17D yellow fever vaccine. The starting material was PBMCs, obtained before the yellow fever booster vaccination. The J gene is TRBJ2-3, the V gene TRBV29-1; D gene uncertain. The CDR3: CSALRKARDLPADTQYF. CDR3 sequence (DNA): TGCAGCGCCCTAAGAAAAGCTCGAGACCTACCCGCAGATACGCAGTATTTT.